These 2 T cell receptor beta chains were all obtained from the same sample, sequenced in a study of T cells in Graves' hyperthyroidism and ophthalmopathy. Amplified TCR beta CDR3 regions derived from RNA transcripts. An initial round of RT-PCR targeting the TCR CDR3 relied on the HTBI primer set. One entry per CDR3 protein results from TCRdb running MiXCR on the multiplex PCR reads. The repertoire includes more than 100,000 distinct CDR3 sequences, approximately 50% of them detected once, and roughly 24% sits in the top ten. Sequenced: blood. The receptors originated from a man between 35 and 55 years old with Graves' hyperthyroidism.

This clonotype has a count of ten or more. V and J are TRBV28 and TRBJ2-7; 9 bases map to TRBD2. Germline-derived CDR1 and CDR2 are MDHEN and SYDVKM. V lost 5 bases to trimming and J lost 5 bases; unmatched junction nucleotides: 13. The length of the CDR3 is 16 residues. The CDR3 DNA reads TGTGCCAGCAGTCCCCATAGTAGCGGGAGCGTCGACGAGCAGTACTTC. It yields the protein CASSPHSSGSVDEQYF.

This chain connects TRBV2 to TRBJ1-4, with D possibly being TRBD1 (5 bases). From germline, CDR1 is SNHLY and CDR2 FYNNEI. CDR3 length: 17 residues. Deletions cut 5 bases from V and 7 bases from J, with 23 bases between. The CDR3 DNA is TGTGCCAGCAGTTCTAGCGGGAGCTACACCGGGGGTGAAAAACTGTTTTTT. It encodes CASSSSGSYTGGEKLFF. Complete variable domain (other parts from reference TRBV2 and TRBJ1-4): EPEVTQTPSHQVTQMGQEVILRCVPISNHLYFYWYRQILGQKVEFLVSFYNNEISEKSEIFDDQFSVERPDGSNFTLKIRSTKLEDSAMYFCASSSSGSYTGGEKLFFGSGTQLSVL.